The present T cell receptor beta chain was sequenced within a study of T-cell reconstitution after alpha-beta-depleted transplantation in children. This clonotype turned up a few times. The antigen is unknown. A library of TCRbeta sequences, prepared with unique molecular identifiers, was generated. Each CDR3 protein is one row after TCRdb ran MiXCR on the PCR reads. The sample includes about 130,000 distinct CDR3 sequences, approximately 8.7% seen only once; the top ten take less than 25%. Findings and caveats of the study: It was newly produced T cells that mostly accounted for T-cell counts and diversity one year after transplant.

The CDR3 loop spans 17 amino acids. Germline values: CDR1 SGHTA, CDR2 FQGTGA. V lost 5 bases, J lost 4 bases, and 13 bases stayed unmatched. This chain connects TRBV7-3 to TRBJ2-3; 9 bases are shared with TRBD2. The receptor's source is a girl less than two years old who had a stem cell transplant for combined immunodeficiency, so the T cells may come from the graft donor. The input for sequencing was PBMCs, mostly from graft donor cells, taken 180 days after TCRalphabeta/CD19-depleted stem cell transplant. The CDR3 coding sequence is TGTGCCAGCAGCATAGGTGGCGGGAGGGCCCTGGCAGATACGCAGTATTTT. Encoded protein: CASSIGGGRALADTQYF.